The 6 T cell receptor beta chains presented below share a single source sample, sequenced in a study of PD-L1 blockade in urothelial cancer. Time point of the sample: peripheral blood 6 weeks after treatment start. Assay used: immunoSEQ multiplex PCR; TCRdb lists only in-frame clones, some missing. This table has around 45,000 clones, around four fifths appearing once. Sample: PBMCs, taken around atezolizumab (anti-PD-L1) treatment. The origin of the receptors is a man aged 60 to 75 with urothelial cancer.

V is TRBV9 and J is TRBJ2-2; D remains ambiguous. The CDR3 loop spans 14 amino acids. The germline V gene has CDR1 SGDLS and CDR2 YYNGEE. Trimming removed 4 bases from V and 6 bases from J, with 13 bases in between. The CDR3 loop is CASSPQVGSGELFF. CDR3 DNA: TGTGCCAGCAGCCCTCAGGTTGGGTCCGGGGAGCTGTTTTTT.

The chain has TRBV19 and TRBJ1-2, with D perhaps matching TRBD1 (6 bases). From germline, CDR1 is LNHDA and CDR2 SQIVND (reference sequence). The CDR3 consists of 16 residues. V lost 6 bases to trimming and J lost 1 base, with 18 bases between them. CDR3 protein: CASSGGAWENNYGYTF. The DNA of the CDR3 is TGTGCCAGTAGCGGGGGGGCTTGGGAGAATAACTATGGCTACACCTTC.

The V gene is TRBV10-3, the J gene TRBJ2-2, with TRBD2 matching over 11 bases. This CDR3 has 17 amino acids. Germline V gene sequence: CDR1 ENHRY, CDR2 SYGVKD. Trimming took 2 bases from V and 4 from J; bases not matched to a gene: 6. CDR3 residues: CAISELAGGRGTGELFF. DNA of the CDR3: TGTGCCATCAGTGAGCTAGCGGGGGGCAGGGGCACCGGGGAGCTGTTTTTT.

V is TRBV6-1 and J is TRBJ2-3; possible D gene TRBD2, 6 bases. V was trimmed by 4 bases and J by 4 bases, leaving 15 bases between them. Germline V lookup: CDR1 MNHNS, CDR2 SASEGT. The CDR3 runs 15 residues. Written as DNA, the CDR3 is TGTGCCAGCAGTGCCGTTGGAGGGGAGGCAGATACGCAGTATTTT. This sequence encodes CASSAVGGEADTQYF.

The CDR3 sequence is CASSEALGTGGFYEQYF. As DNA, the CDR3 is TGTGCCAGCAGTGAAGCGCTAGGGACAGGGGGATTCTACGAGCAGTACTTC. The chain combines TRBV6-1 with TRBJ2-7; 11 bases map to TRBD1. Germline V lookup: CDR1 MNHNS, CDR2 SASEGT. The V and J ends lost 0 bases and 3 bases, in that order; junction bases with no gene match: 7. The CDR3 consists of 17 residues.

The chain recombines TRBV7-8 with TRBJ2-3, with TRBD1 identical over 7 bases. In germline, CDR1 is SGHVS, CDR2 FQNEAQ. Trimming at V came to 6 bases and at J to 0 bases, leaving 9 bases not matched to a gene. The CDR3 sequence is 16 residues long. The CDR3 DNA reads TGTGCCAGCAGTTCACGACAGGGTAGAAGCACAGATACGCAGTATTTT. Translation gives CASSSRQGRSTDTQYF.